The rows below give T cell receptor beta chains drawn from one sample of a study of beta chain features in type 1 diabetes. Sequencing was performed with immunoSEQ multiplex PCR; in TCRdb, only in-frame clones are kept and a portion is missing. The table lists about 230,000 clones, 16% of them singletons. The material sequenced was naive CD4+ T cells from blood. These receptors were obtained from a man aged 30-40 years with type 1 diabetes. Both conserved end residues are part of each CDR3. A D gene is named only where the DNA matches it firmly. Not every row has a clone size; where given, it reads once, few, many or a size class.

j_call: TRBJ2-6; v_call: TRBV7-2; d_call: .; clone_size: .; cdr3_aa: CASSFQFSGANVLTF; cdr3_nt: TGTGCCAGCAGCTTTCAGTTCTCTGGGGCCAACGTCCTGACTTTC
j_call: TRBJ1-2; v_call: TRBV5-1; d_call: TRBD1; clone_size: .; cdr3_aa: CASSTGQGYGYTF; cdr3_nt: TGCGCCAGCAGCACTGGACAGGGCTATGGCTACACCTTC
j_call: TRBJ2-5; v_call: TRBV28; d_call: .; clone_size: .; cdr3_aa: CASSLSGRETQYF; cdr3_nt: TGTGCCAGCAGTTTATCGGGTAGGGAGACCCAGTACTTC
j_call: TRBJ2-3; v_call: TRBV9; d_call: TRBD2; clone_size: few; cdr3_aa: CASSVSKAGALRDTQYF; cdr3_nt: TGTGCCAGCAGCGTAAGTAAGGCGGGAGCTCTCAGAGATACGCAGTATTTT
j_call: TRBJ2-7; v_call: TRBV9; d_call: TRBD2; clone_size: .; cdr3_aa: CASSLMGGPSYEQYF; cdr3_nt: TGTGCCAGCAGCCTTATGGGAGGGCCTTCCTACGAGCAGTACTTC
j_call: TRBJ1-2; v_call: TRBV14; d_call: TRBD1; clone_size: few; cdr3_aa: CASSQDLRTGPGYTF; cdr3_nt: TGTGCCAGCAGCCAAGATCTTCGGACAGGGCCTGGCTACACCTTC
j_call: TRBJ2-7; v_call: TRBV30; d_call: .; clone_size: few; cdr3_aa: CAWSVPGPSYEQYF; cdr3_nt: TGTGCCTGGAGTGTACCGGGGCCATCCTACGAGCAGTACTTC
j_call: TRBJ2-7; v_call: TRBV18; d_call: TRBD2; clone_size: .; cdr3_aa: CASSPPGLAGVSYEQYF; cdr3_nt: TGTGCCAGCTCACCACCGGGACTAGCGGGAGTTTCCTACGAGCAGTACTTC
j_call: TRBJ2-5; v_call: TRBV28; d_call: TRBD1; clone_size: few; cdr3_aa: CASSAGTGTTQETQYF; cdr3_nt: TGTGCCAGCAGTGCCGGGACAGGGACAACCCAAGAGACCCAGTACTTC
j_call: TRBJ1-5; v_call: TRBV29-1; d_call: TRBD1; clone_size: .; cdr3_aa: CSVRTGGQPQHF; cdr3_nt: TGCAGCGTCCGGACAGGTGGGCAGCCCCAGCATTTT
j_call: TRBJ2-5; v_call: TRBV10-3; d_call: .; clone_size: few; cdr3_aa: CAISRGETQYF; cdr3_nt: TGTGCCATCAGCAGGGGCGAGACCCAGTACTTC
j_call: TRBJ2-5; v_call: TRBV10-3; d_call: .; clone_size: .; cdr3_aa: CAIRRQETQYF; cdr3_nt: TGTGCCATCAGGCGCCAAGAGACCCAGTACTTC
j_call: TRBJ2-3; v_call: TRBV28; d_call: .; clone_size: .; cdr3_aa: CATQGSMTDTQYF; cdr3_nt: TGTGCCACACAGGGTTCGATGACAGATACGCAGTATTTT
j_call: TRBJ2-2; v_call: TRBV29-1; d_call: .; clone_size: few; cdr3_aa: CSALEGWVPNTGELFF; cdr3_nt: TGCAGCGCCCTAGAGGGTTGGGTCCCCAACACCGGGGAGCTGTTTTTT
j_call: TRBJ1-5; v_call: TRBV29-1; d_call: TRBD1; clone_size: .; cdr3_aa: CSVETGGNQPQHF; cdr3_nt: TGCAGCGTTGAGACAGGGGGCAATCAGCCCCAGCATTTT
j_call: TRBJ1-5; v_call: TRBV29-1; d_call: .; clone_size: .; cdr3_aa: CSVGRVGQPQHF; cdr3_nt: TGCAGCGTTGGGAGGGTCGGTCAGCCCCAGCATTTT
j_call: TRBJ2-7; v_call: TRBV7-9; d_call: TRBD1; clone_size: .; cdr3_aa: CASSPGGQGEKNEQYF; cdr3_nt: TGTGCCAGCAGCCCCGGGGGACAGGGGGAGAAGAACGAGCAGTACTTC
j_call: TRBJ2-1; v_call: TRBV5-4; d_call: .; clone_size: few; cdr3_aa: CASSPMGLNEQFF; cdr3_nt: TGTGCCAGCAGCCCCATGGGGCTCAATGAGCAGTTCTTC
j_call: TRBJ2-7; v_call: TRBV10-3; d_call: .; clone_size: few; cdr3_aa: CAISELVRDEQYF; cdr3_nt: TGTGCCATCAGTGAACTAGTACGAGACGAGCAGTACTTC
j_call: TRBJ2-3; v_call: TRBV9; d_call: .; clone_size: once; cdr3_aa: CASSVDRGAGTDTQYF; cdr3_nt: TGTGCCAGCAGCGTAGATCGGGGTGCAGGGACAGATACGCAGTATTTT
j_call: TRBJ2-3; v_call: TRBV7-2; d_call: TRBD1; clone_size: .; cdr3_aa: CASSPKQGNVPDTQYF; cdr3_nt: TGTGCCAGCAGCCCGAAACAGGGGAATGTCCCAGATACGCAGTATTTT
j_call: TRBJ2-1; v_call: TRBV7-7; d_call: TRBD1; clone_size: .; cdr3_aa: CASSILSGTGSHEQFF; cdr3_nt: TGTGCTAGCAGCATTCTATCCGGGACAGGGTCCCATGAGCAGTTCTTC
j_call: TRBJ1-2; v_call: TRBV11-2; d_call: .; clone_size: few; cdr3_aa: CASSLPGDYGYTF; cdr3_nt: TGTGCCAGCAGCCTACCAGGCGACTATGGCTACACCTTC
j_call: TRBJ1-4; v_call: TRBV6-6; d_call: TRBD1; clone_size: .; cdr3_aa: CASKDRGGEKLFF; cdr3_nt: TGTGCCAGCAAGGACAGGGGAGGTGAAAAACTGTTTTTT
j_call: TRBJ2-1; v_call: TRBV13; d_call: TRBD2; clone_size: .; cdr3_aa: CASSLYLAGNNEQFF; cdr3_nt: TGTGCCAGCAGCTTGTACCTAGCGGGAAACAATGAGCAGTTCTTC
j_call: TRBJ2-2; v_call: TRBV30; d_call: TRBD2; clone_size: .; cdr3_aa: CAWNPSGSRTGELFF; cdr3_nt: TGTGCCTGGAATCCTAGCGGGAGTCGAACCGGGGAGCTGTTTTTT
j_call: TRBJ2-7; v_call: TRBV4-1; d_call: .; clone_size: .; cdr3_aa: CASSPGSGPTTNEQYF; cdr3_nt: TGCGCCAGCAGCCCAGGGAGTGGTCCTACTACCAACGAGCAGTACTTC
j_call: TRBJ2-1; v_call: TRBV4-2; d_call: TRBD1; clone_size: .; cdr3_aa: CASSQGQGRDNEQFF; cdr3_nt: TGTGCCAGCAGCCAAGGACAGGGACGGGACAATGAGCAGTTCTTC
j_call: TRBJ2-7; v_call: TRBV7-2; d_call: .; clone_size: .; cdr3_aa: CASSSGGSYEQYF; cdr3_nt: TGTGCCAGCAGCTCTGGAGGGTCCTACGAGCAGTACTTC
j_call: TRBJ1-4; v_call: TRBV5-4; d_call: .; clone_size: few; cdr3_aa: CASSLKATNEKLFF; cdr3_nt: TGTGCCAGCAGCTTGAAGGCCACTAATGAAAAACTGTTTTTT
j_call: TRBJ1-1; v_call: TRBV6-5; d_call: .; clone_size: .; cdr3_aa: CASSYSEAGLKTFF; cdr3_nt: TGTGCCAGCAGTTACTCTGAGGCGGGACTCAAGACTTTCTTT
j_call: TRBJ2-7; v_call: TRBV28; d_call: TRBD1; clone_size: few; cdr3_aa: CASSLWRGLVAEQYF; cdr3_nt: TGTGCCAGCAGTTTATGGAGGGGGCTAGTAGCCGAGCAGTACTTC
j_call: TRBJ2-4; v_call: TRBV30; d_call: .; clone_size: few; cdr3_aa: CAWSRLIAKNIQYF; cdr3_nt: TGTGCCTGGAGTCGGCTAATAGCCAAAAACATTCAGTACTTC
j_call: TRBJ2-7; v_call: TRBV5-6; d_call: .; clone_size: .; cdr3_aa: CASSPTGTTYEQYF; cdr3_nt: TGTGCCAGCAGCCCGACCGGGACAACCTACGAGCAGTACTTC
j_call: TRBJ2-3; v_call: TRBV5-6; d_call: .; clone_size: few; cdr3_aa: CASSWDLSGTDTQYF; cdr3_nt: TGTGCCAGCAGCTGGGACCTCTCGGGCACAGATACGCAGTATTTT
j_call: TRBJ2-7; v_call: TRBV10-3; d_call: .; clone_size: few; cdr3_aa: CAVSLVGEQYF; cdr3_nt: TGTGCCGTCTCACTAGTCGGTGAGCAGTACTTC
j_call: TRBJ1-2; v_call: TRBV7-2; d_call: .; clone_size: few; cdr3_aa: CASSLSADGPYGYTF; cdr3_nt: TGTGCCAGCAGCTTAAGCGCGGACGGGCCCTATGGCTACACCTTC
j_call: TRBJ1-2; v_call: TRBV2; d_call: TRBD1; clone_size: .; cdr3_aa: CASSRGQIEGYTF; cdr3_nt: TGTGCCAGCAGCCGGGGACAGATTGAAGGCTACACCTTC
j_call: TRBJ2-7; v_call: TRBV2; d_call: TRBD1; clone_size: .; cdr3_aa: CASSGQGYEQYF; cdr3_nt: TGTGCCAGCAGTGGACAGGGTTACGAGCAGTACTTC
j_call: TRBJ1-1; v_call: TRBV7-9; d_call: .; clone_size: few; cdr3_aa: CASSFPGTEAFF; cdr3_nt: TGTGCCAGCAGCTTCCCCGGAACTGAAGCTTTCTTT
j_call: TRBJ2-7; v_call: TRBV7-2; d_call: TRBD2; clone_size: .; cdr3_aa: CASSPSGRASHEQYF; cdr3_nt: TGTGCCAGCAGCCCTAGCGGGAGGGCCTCGCACGAGCAGTACTTC
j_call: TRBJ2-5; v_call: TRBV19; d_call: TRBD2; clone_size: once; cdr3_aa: CASSPREAQETQYF; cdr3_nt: TGTGCCAGTAGCCCTCGGGAGGCCCAGGAGACCCAGTACTTC
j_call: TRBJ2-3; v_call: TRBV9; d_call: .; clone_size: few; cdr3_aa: CASKTLSTDTQYF; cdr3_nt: TGTGCCAGCAAAACTTTGTCCACAGATACGCAGTATTTT
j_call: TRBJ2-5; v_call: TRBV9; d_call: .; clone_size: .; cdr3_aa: CASSVEETQYF; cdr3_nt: TGTGCCAGCAGCGTAGAGGAGACCCAGTACTTC
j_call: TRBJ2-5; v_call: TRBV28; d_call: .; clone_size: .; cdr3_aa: CASSLQGRRETQYF; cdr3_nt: TGTGCCAGCAGTTTACAGGGTAGAAGAGAGACCCAGTACTTC
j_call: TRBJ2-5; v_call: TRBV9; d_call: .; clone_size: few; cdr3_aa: CASSVDKSETQYF; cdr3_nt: TGTGCCAGCAGCGTAGACAAGTCCGAGACCCAGTACTTC
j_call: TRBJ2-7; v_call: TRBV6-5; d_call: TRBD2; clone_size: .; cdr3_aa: CASRDKGLVNF; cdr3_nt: TGTGCCAGCAGAGATAAAGGACTAGTCAACTTC
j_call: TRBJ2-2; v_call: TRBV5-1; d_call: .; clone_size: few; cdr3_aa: CASSLAIDTGELFF; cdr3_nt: TGCGCCAGCAGCTTGGCGATCGACACCGGGGAGCTGTTTTTT
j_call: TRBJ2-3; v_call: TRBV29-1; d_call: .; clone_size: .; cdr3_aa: CSPQVGDTQYF; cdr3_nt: TGCAGCCCCCAGGTTGGTGATACGCAGTATTTT
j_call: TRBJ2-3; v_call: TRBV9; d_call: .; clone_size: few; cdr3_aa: CASSVNSVQYF; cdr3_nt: TGTGCCAGCAGCGTTAACTCAGTACAGTATTTT
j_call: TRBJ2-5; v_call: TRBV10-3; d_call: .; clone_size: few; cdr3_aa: CAISESRQRIGETQYF; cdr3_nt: TGTGCCATCAGTGAGTCCCGACAGAGGATTGGAGAGACCCAGTACTTC